This T cell receptor (beta chain) emerged from a study of T cells expressing NK-cell markers. There are 13 residues in the CDR3. Germline V lookup: CDR1 ENHRY, CDR2 SYGVKD. TCRdb derives one entry per CDR3 protein from the 5' RACE reads, leaving out DNA. The listing contains 300,000 to 450,000 distinct CDR3 sequences. The chain carries TRBV10-3 and TRBJ1-2; TCRdb's D gene call, TRBD1, goes unchecked for lack of DNA. The sequenced material came from blood T cells: a sorted CD56 or NKG2C T cell subset, CD4+ or CD8+ T cells, or bulk PBMC T cells (not recorded which). This TCR was sampled from a man aged 18-70 years in good health. This CDR3 is CAISPGGAYGYTF.